This T cell receptor (beta chain) was found in a study of identical twins. Study-level findings and limits: Low generation probability was overrepresented in out-of-frame alpha sequences shared by twins.

TCRdb re-derived calls from the 5' RACE reads in MiXCR, one entry per CDR3 protein. Among 200,000 to 250,000 distinct CDR3 sequences listed, about 6.7% were seen once. This clonotype has only a few counts. Its target is unknown. Germline V gene sequence: CDR1 SGHAT, CDR2 FQNNGV. CDR3 length equals 18 residues. Trimming at V came to 1 base and at J to 4 bases, leaving 11 bases not matched to a gene. This sample was also put to use in a study of T cells expressing NK-cell markers. This second report adds: All TCR beta repertoires analysed originated from sorted CD3+CD56+NKG2C+, CD3+CD56+NKG2C- and CD3+CD56-NKG2C+ T cells.

The sample was CD8+ T cells sorted from blood. The TCR originated in a woman between 18 and 29 years old in good health. The chain employs TRBV11-2 and TRBJ2-1; 9 bases fit TRBD2. CDR3 DNA: TGTGCCAGCAGCTTAGTACTAGCGGGCGATCGGGGATACAATGAGCAGTTCTTC. This translates into CASSLVLAGDRGYNEQFF.